One and the same sample provided the 10 T cell receptor beta chains below, sequenced in a study of CD8+ T cells in alopecia areata. Sequencing relied on a cDNA template that was reverse transcribed from extracted RNA. Some clones are missing from TCRdb's copy, which holds only in-frame ones; the method was immunoSEQ multiplex PCR. The sample holds about 98,000 clones, about 45% seen once. Material for sequencing was CD4+ T cells sorted from blood. Receptors were obtained from a human donor with alopecia areata.

The chain uses TRBV2 and TRBJ2-3; no firm D call. The CDR3 consists of 13 residues. V was trimmed by 5 bases and J by 6 bases, leaving 12 bases between them. The V gene's germline CDR1 is SNHLY and CDR2 FYNNEI. The CDR3 spells CASSQLGADTQYF. Here the CDR3 DNA reads TGTGCCAGCAGTCAGCTAGGAGCTGATACGCAGTATTTT.

In this sample, this clone is medium-sized (0.01 to 0.1%). The rearrangement joins TRBV7-2 to TRBJ2-3; D gene unclear. Per the germline V gene, CDR1 is SGHTA and CDR2 is FQGNSA. V gave up 2 bases and J gave up 6 bases, with 9 bases separating them. The CDR3 is 13 residues long. The CDR3 nucleotides read TGTGCCAGCAGCTTACTTAGGGTGGATACGCAGTATTTT. It yields the protein CASSLLRVDTQYF.

The rearrangement links TRBV30 to TRBJ2-1; 8 bases fit TRBD1. Germline lookup yields CDR1 GTSNPN and CDR2 SVGIG (reference sequence). This CDR3 is built from 14 residues. V lost 4 bases and J lost 10; bases outside the gene matches: 12. DNA of the CDR3: TGTGCCTGGAACCCGGGACAGGCGGGTTGGGAGCAGTTCTTC. Protein sequence: CAWNPGQAGWEQFF.

CDR3 nucleotides: TGTGCCAGCAGCCGATGGGGTCGCCGGGACAGGGCTTCCTACGAGCAGTACTTC. Protein product: CASSRWGRRDRASYEQYF. This rearrangement joins TRBV7-9 to TRBJ2-7, with 9 bases fitting TRBD1. Trimming cost V 5 bases and J 1 base; bases outside gene matches: 15. The CDR3 sequence is 18 residues long. Looked up from germline, CDR1 is SEHNR and CDR2 is FQNEAQ (reference sequence).

This clone was seen more than once but under ten times. This chain uses TRBV6-6 with TRBJ2-7, with D perhaps being TRBD1 or TRBD2 (5 bases each). Trimming shortened V by 2 bases and J by 7 bases, and 18 bases separated the two germline ends. Looked up from germline, CDR1 is MNHNY and CDR2 is SVGAGI (reference sequence). The CDR3 is 15 amino acids. CDR3 sequence (DNA): TGTGCCAGCAGTTACGATCGGGGCGAGGTACGGGAGCAGTACTTC. This codes for CASSYDRGEVREQYF.

This clone was counted a few times. The CDR3 DNA follows: TGTGCCAGCAGCGGACTAGCGGGAGCCGGGGCCAACGTCCTGACTTTC. Protein product: CASSGLAGAGANVLTF. The chain uses TRBV27 and TRBJ2-6, with 13 bases identical to TRBD2. The trim removed 6 bases at V and 4 bases at J, leaving 3 bases unmatched. This CDR3 has 16 amino acids. In germline, CDR1 is MNHEY, CDR2 SMNVEV (reference sequence).

The V and J genes are TRBV9 and TRBJ2-3; D remains unclear. Trimming shortened V by 6 bases and J by 2 bases, and 10 bases separated the two germline ends. CDR3 size: 13 residues. CDR1 and CDR2 (germline): SGDLS, YYNGEE. The CDR3 DNA is TGTGCCAGCAACCCCTCCGCCACAGATACGCAGTATTTT. It translates to CASNPSATDTQYF.

The V call is TRBV30, the J call TRBJ2-3, with TRBD2 matching over 9 bases. J was trimmed by 9 bases and V by 7 bases; bases with no gene match: 8. The CDR3 covers 12 residues. CDR1 and CDR2 (germline): GTSNPN, SVGIG (reference sequence). In nucleotides, the CDR3 is TGTGCCTATCACTCAGCGGGAGGAACGCAGTATTTT. As protein: CAYHSAGGTQYF.

This clone has a handful of counts. V gene TRBV30 combines with J gene TRBJ1-2; 9 bases align to TRBD1. The CDR3 has 14 amino acids. Germline CDR1 reads GTSNPN; CDR2 reads SVGIG (reference sequence). V trimming: 3 bases; J trimming: 4 bases; junction bases outside the gene matches: 6. The CDR3 sequence: CAWSPDRGVYGYTF. The CDR3 coding sequence is TGTGCCTGGAGCCCAGACAGGGGGGTCTATGGCTACACCTTC.

This clone came up a few times. V and J are TRBV7-2 and TRBJ2-2; TRBD1 might be the D (5 bases). Germline V CDR1 and CDR2: SGHTA, FQGNSA. The CDR3 contains 14 residues. Trimming removed 5 bases from V and 2 bases from J, with 9 bases in between. CDR3 bases: TGTGCCAGCAGCCTCAGGGTTAACACCGGGGAGCTGTTTTTT. Translation: CASSLRVNTGELFF.